The 3 T cell receptor beta chains below were found in one sample sequenced in a study of shared clonotypes between healthy human individuals. Here immunoSEQ multiplex PCR was the method, and the copy in TCRdb shows in-frame clones only, minus some. The sample holds some 2,000,000 clones, roughly 94% seen once. Sequences were obtained from naive CD4+ T cells sorted from blood. Subset noted: CD45RA+ positively selected. These receptors all stem from a man aged 18-30 years in good health.

CDR3 sequence (DNA): TGTGCCAGCTCACCATCCCCGGAGTCAGATACGCAGTATTTT. Translation: CASSPSPESDTQYF. The chain couples TRBV18 to TRBJ2-3; no firm D call. The germline gives CDR1 KGHSH, CDR2 LQKENI. CDR3 length: 14 amino acids. With 2 bases removed from V and 4 bases from J, the gap between germline ends came to 10 bases.

The rearrangement joins TRBV7-8 to TRBJ1-3; D gene unclear. The CDR3 extends over 13 amino acids. Germline V gene data show CDR1 as SGHVS and CDR2 as FQNEAQ. The ends were cut back, 3 bases at V and 4 bases at J, with 7 bases in the middle. CDR3 amino acids: CASSFLGGNTIYF. CDR3 coding DNA: TGTGCCAGCAGCTTTCTCGGGGGAAACACCATATATTTT.

V usage is TRBV6-5 and J usage is TRBJ1-6, with D uncertain. With 0 bases removed from V and 15 bases from J, the gap between germline ends came to 12 bases. The germline V gene has CDR1 MNHEY and CDR2 SVGAGI. The CDR3 contains 13 residues. As DNA, the CDR3 is TGTGCCAGCAGTTACTCATCCCCACCGGTCCTCCACTTT. Translated, it gives CASSYSSPPVLHF.